This passage covers 16 T cell receptor beta chains from one sample sequenced in a study of T cell responses to AZD1222 COVID-19 vaccine. Profiled with immunoSEQ multiplex PCR; TCRdb holds only in-frame clones, not every one. The sample includes 14,000 or so clones, roughly four fifths seen only once; the top ten take 30% to 50%. This specimen was peripheral blood, taken 28 days after the second AZD1222 dose. The receptors were sampled from an adult who received the AZD1222 COVID-19 vaccine.

Only one count was recorded for this clone. This chain links TRBV5-5 with TRBJ2-7; 9 nucleotides agree with TRBD2. The J segment lost 2 bases and the V segment lost 4 bases, leaving 7 bases of the junction unmatched. This CDR3 is built from 15 residues. Per the germline V gene, CDR1 is SGHKS and CDR2 is YYEKEE (reference sequence). The DNA for the CDR3 is TGTGCCAGCAGCCCCATGCGGGAGGGCCCCTACGAGCAGTACTTC. This translates into CASSPMREGPYEQYF.

V gene TRBV6-5 combines with J gene TRBJ1-2, with TRBD1 matching 8 bases. In germline, CDR1 is MNHEY, CDR2 SVGAGI. V shed 3 bases and J 0 bases; nucleotides not matched to a gene: 6. The CDR3 runs 16 residues. The chain's CDR3 is CASSYTSTGANYGYTF. The CDR3 nucleotides read TGTGCCAGCAGTTATACTTCGACAGGGGCTAACTATGGCTACACCTTC.

The chain combines TRBV7-9 with TRBJ1-5; D not certain. Germline V CDR1 and CDR2: SEHNR, FQNEAQ (reference sequence). CDR3 length equals 16 residues. V dropped 3 bases and J dropped 3 bases, with 15 bases sitting between them. Here the CDR3 reads CASSFSTGRVNQPQHF. The CDR3 bases are TGTGCCAGCAGCTTTTCAACCGGACGGGTCAATCAGCCCCAGCATTTT.

The J gene is TRBJ1-1, the V gene TRBV30; D uncertain. Germline CDR1 GTSNPN, CDR2 SVGIG (reference sequence). Trimming removed 3 bases at V and 0 bases at J, with 8 bases between. The CDR3 runs to 13 residues. In nucleotides, the CDR3 is TGTGCCTGGAGCATCAGTCTGAACACTGAAGCTTTCTTT. This gives the protein CAWSISLNTEAFF. Drawing the rest from reference TRBV30 and TRBJ1-1, the complete variable domain is SQTIHQWPATLVQPVGSPLSLECTVEGTSNPNLYWYRQAAGRGLQLLFYSVGIGQISSEVPQNLSASRPQDRQFILSSKKLLLSDSGFYLCAWSISLNTEAFFGQGTRLTVV.

J is TRBJ1-4 and V is TRBV5-6, with D perhaps TRBD1 (5 bases). V lost 5 bases to trimming and J lost 7 bases, with 12 bases between them. The germline V gene encodes CDR1 SGHDT and CDR2 YYEEEE. The CDR3 loop spans 13 amino acids. CDR3: CASRGPGREKLFF. CDR3 coding DNA: TGTGCCAGCAGAGGACCGGGACGTGAAAAACTGTTTTTT. Based on the CDR3 plus reference TRBV5-6 and TRBJ1-4, the full variable domain is DAGVTQSPTHLIKTRGQQVTLRCSPKSGHDTVSWYQQALGQGPQFIFQYYEEEERQRGNFPDRFSGHQFPNYSSELNVNALLLGDSALYLCASRGPGREKLFFGSGTQLSVL.

This chain uses TRBV6-6 with TRBJ2-6; 10 positions match TRBD1. CDR1 is MNHNY, CDR2 SVGAGI, per germline (reference sequence). V lost 5 bases to trimming and J lost 4 bases; unmatched junction nucleotides: 8. The CDR3 has 17 amino acids. CDR3 in amino acids: CASSPRDRGLGANVLTF. In DNA form, the CDR3 reads TGTGCCAGCAGTCCCCGGGACAGGGGATTGGGGGCCAACGTCCTGACTTTC.

This chain connects TRBV25-1 to TRBJ2-3, with TRBD2 as a possible D gene (6 bases). V lost 7 bases, J lost 0 bases, and 11 bases lay in between. CDR1 is MGHDK and CDR2 is SYGVNS in the germline V gene. The CDR3 sequence is 14 residues long. CDR3 sequence reads: CASMMAGSTDTQYF. The CDR3 DNA reads as TGTGCCAGCATGATGGCGGGAAGCACAGATACGCAGTATTTT.

J is TRBJ2-5 and V is TRBV4-1; D may be TRBD2 (5 bases). V lost 4 bases and J 5 bases, leaving 17 bases between the germline ends. Germline V gene sequence: CDR1 MGHRA, CDR2 YSYEKL. The CDR3 runs to 15 residues. CDR3 region: CASSPDSDPRETQYF. The DNA for the CDR3 is TGCGCCAGCAGCCCGGATAGCGACCCCCGGGAGACCCAGTACTTC.

This clone was recorded only once. This rearrangement joins TRBV7-2 to TRBJ1-3; tentatively, D is TRBD1 (5 bases). From germline, CDR1 is SGHTA and CDR2 FQGNSA. CDR3 size: 14 residues. V was clipped by 5 bases and J by 2 bases, with 10 bases between them. In DNA form, the CDR3 reads TGTGCCAGCAGCCCGTTGGGGGCTGGAAACACCATATATTTT. This translates into CASSPLGAGNTIYF.

V and J are TRBV5-1 and TRBJ2-5; D not resolved. In germline, CDR1 is SGHRS, CDR2 YFSETQ. CDR3 size: 11 residues. Trimming stripped 0 bases from V and 7 bases from J, with 4 bases between. The CDR3 sequence is CASSLEATQYF. The CDR3 DNA follows: TGCGCCAGCAGCTTGGAAGCGACCCAGTACTTC.

This clone showed up just once. The chain has TRBV9 and TRBJ1-1; no clear D gene. Germline values: CDR1 SGDLS, CDR2 YYNGEE. The CDR3 extends over 15 amino acids. Deletions cut 0 bases from V and 4 bases from J, with 13 bases between. In DNA form, the CDR3 reads TGTGCCAGCAGCGTAGATCCGGGGATCTTCACTGAAGCTTTCTTT. Translated, it gives CASSVDPGIFTEAFF. Looking up the rest from reference TRBV9 and TRBJ1-1 gives the full variable domain: DSGVTQTPKHLITATGQRVTLRCSPRSGDLSVYWYQQSLDQGLQFLIQYYNGEERAKGNILERFSAQQFPDLHSELNLSSLELGDSALYFCASSVDPGIFTEAFFGQGTRLTVV.

V is TRBV9 and J is TRBJ1-4; 7 nucleotides agree with TRBD1. The germline V gene encodes CDR1 SGDLS and CDR2 YYNGEE. The CDR3 has 14 residues. J gave up 8 bases and V 3 bases, and 7 bases lay outside the gene matches. The CDR3 DNA reads as TGTGCCAGCAGCGCTCGACAGGGAGAGGAAAAACTGTTTTTT. Its translation: CASSARQGEEKLFF.

CDR3: CASSLGGTGILETQYF. DNA of the CDR3: TGTGCCAGCAGCTTAGGGGGAACAGGGATTCTTGAGACCCAGTACTTC. The genes are TRBV7-9 and TRBJ2-5, with a possible D match to TRBD1 (6 bases). V shed 1 base and J shed 5 bases, with 17 bases lying between them. This CDR3 spans 16 amino acids. CDR1 is SEHNR, CDR2 FQNEAQ, per germline (reference sequence).

V usage is TRBV7-6 and J usage is TRBJ2-7, with D possibly matching TRBD1 (7 bases). CDR3 size: 15 residues. Trimming shortened V by 4 bases and J by 5 bases, and 18 bases separated the two germline ends. Per germline, CDR1 SGHVS and CDR2 FNYEAQ. This chain's CDR3 is CASSSNPRGAHEQYF. The CDR3 nucleotides read TGTGCCAGCAGCTCCAACCCCAGGGGGGCTCACGAGCAGTACTTC.

Only one count was recorded for this clone. J is TRBJ1-6 and V is TRBV4-2, with D unresolved. Germline assignment: CDR1 LGHNA and CDR2 YNFKEQ. This CDR3 is 16 amino acids long. V was clipped by 3 bases and J by 3 bases, with 12 bases between them. CDR3 sequence (DNA): TGTGCCAGCAGCCAGGCGGTCGATGGCTATAATTCACCCCTCCACTTT. This gives the protein CASSQAVDGYNSPLHF.

V and J are TRBV5-6 and TRBJ1-2; 9 bases are a match to TRBD1. The V and J ends lost 5 bases and 2 bases, in that order; junction bases with no gene match: 13. CDR3 length equals 17 residues. Germline V gene sequence: CDR1 SGHDT, CDR2 YYEEEE. Written as DNA, the CDR3 is TGTGCCAGCAGGGGATCGGACAGGGGCGACCTAAACTATGGCTACACCTTC. Translating it yields CASRGSDRGDLNYGYTF.